This T cell receptor beta chain was captured by sequencing in a study of CD8+CD57+ T cells in acquired aplastic anemia. The overall study: Mean DNA quantity obtained from sorted CD4+ and CD8+ cells was 3.2 ug. Study-level findings and limits: Between the patient and control groups, CD8+ Simpson's diversity did not differ significantly. A set of more than 25 CD8+ CDR3 sequences was shared between patients and controls, and these sequences appeared highly expressed in patients.

For CDR3 and TCR beta VDJ profiling, genomic DNA was the template used. TCRdb re-called the reads through MiXCR, storing one row per CDR3 protein. Among 250,000 to 300,000 distinct CDR3 sequences, approximately 57% were seen once, and the ten largest hold 7.5% to 9%. This CDR3 has 9 amino acids. Per germline, CDR1 SGHTA and CDR2 FQGNSA. This clonotype was observed once. Its antigen is currently unknown. The junction shows a germline mismatch at one end, possibly a read error. The chain recombines TRBV7-2 with TRBJ2-6; possibly TRBD1 for D (6 bases). Sequencing was performed on sorted CD4+, CD8+, or CD8+CD57+ T cells (not recorded which) from PBMCs. The sequence was collected from a human donor with severe aplastic anemia or a healthy control (not recorded which). DNA for the CDR3: TGTGCCAGCAGCTTAGGACAGGTTTTC. It is translated as CASSLGQVF.